Shown below are 2 T cell receptor beta chains from a single sample sequenced in a study of blood T cell repertoires in COVID-19. Clones were read by immunoSEQ multiplex PCR, and TCRdb kept only the in-frame ones, dropping some. The sample includes 120,000 to 150,000 clones, about 83% of them seen just once. Material: PBMCs or T cells enriched from blood (not recorded which). The receptor set was obtained from a woman aged 45 to 65 who had been exposed to COVID-19.

This rearrangement joins TRBV2 to TRBJ1-5; TRBD1 matches 8 bases. The CDR3 has 13 amino acids. Germline CDR1 and CDR2: SNHLY and FYNNEI. V shed 6 bases and J 2 bases; nucleotides not matched to a gene: 0. The CDR3: CASRGQGNQPQHF. As DNA, the CDR3 is TGTGCCAGCAGGGGACAGGGCAATCAGCCCCAGCATTTT.

The chain carries TRBV7-2 and TRBJ1-1; D is perhaps TRBD1 (5 bases). The CDR3 is made up of 14 amino acids. The V gene's germline CDR1 is SGHTA and CDR2 FQGNSA. V shed 5 bases and J shed 1 base, with 11 bases lying between them. CDR3 amino acids: CASSPRQQNTEAFF. DNA of the CDR3: TGTGCCAGCAGCCCCAGACAGCAGAACACTGAAGCTTTCTTT.